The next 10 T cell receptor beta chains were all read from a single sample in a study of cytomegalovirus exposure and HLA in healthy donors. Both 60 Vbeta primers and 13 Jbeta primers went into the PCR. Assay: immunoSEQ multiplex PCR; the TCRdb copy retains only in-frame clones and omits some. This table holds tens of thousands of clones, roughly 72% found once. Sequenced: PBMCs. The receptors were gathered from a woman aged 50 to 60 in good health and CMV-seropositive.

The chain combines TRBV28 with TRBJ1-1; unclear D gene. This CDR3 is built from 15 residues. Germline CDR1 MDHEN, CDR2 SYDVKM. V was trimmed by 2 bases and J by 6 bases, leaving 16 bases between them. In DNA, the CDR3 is TGTGCCAGCAGTTTAAAATGGGTGTCGAGGGCTGAAGCTTTCTTT. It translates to CASSLKWVSRAEAFF.

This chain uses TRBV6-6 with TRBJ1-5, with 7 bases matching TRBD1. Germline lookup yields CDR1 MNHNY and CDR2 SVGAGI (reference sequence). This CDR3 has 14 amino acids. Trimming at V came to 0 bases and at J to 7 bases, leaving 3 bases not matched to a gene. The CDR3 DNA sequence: TGTGCCAGCAGTTACTCGACAGGGATACAGCCCCAGCATTTT. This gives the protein CASSYSTGIQPQHF.

This CDR3 is CASSNGLGSSYEQYF. The CDR3 nucleotides are TGTGCCAGCAGTAATGGACTAGGGAGCTCCTACGAGCAGTACTTC. V usage is TRBV6-6 and J usage is TRBJ2-7; 7 nucleotides agree with TRBD2. CDR1 and CDR2 from the germline V gene are MNHNY and SVGAGI (reference sequence). V was clipped by 5 bases and J by 0 bases; unmatched bases: 7. The CDR3 has 15 residues.

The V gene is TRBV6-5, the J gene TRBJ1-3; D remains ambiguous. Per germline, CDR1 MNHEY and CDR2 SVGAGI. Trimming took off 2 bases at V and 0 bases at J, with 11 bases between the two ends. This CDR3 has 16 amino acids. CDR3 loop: CASSYGHWSSGNTIYF. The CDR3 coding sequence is TGTGCCAGCAGTTACGGTCACTGGAGCTCTGGAAACACCATATATTTT.

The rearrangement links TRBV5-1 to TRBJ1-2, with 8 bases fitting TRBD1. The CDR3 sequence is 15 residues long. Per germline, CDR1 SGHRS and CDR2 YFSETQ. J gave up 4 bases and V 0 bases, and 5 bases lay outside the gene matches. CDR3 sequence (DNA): TGCGCCAGCAGCTTGGGGACAGGGAATCCCTATGGCTACACCTTC. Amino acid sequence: CASSLGTGNPYGYTF.

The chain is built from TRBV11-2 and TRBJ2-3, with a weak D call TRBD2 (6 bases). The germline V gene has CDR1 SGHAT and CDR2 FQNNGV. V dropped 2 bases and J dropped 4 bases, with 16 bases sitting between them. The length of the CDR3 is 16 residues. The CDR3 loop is CASSLIAGPRADTQYF. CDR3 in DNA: TGTGCCAGCAGCTTAATTGCGGGACCCCGGGCAGATACGCAGTATTTT.

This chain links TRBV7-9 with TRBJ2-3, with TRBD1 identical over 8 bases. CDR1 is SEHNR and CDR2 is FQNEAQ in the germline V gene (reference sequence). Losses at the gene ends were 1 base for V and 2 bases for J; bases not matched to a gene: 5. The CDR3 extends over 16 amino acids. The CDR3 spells CASSLEVTGDTDTQYF. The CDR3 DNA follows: TGTGCCAGCAGCTTAGAAGTGACAGGGGACACAGATACGCAGTATTTT. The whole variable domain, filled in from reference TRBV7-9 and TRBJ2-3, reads DTGVSQNPRHKITKRGQNVTFRCDPISEHNRLYWYRQTLGQGPEFLTYFQNEAQLEKSRLLSDRFSAERPKGSFSTLEIQRTEQGDSAMYLCASSLEVTGDTDTQYFGPGTRLTVL.

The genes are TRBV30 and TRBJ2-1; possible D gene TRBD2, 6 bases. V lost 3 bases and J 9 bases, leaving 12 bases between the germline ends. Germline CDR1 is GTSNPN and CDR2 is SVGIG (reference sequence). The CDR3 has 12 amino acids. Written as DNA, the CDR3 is TGTGCCTGGAGCGCTACTAGCTTTGAGCAGTTCTTC. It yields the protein CAWSATSFEQFF.

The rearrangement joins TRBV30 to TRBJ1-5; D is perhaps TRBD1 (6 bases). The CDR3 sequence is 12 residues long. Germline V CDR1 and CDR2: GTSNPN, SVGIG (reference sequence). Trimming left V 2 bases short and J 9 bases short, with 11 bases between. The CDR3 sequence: CAWSRSQGPQHF. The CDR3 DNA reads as TGTGCCTGGAGTCGGTCACAGGGGCCCCAGCATTTT.

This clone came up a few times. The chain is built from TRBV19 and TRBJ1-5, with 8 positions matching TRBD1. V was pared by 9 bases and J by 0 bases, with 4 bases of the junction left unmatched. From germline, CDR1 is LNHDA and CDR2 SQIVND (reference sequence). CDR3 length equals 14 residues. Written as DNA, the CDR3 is TGTGCCAGCACAGGGGGTGATAGCAATCAGCCCCAGCATTTT. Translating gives CASTGGDSNQPQHF.